The 27 T cell receptor beta chains in this list originate from one sample, sequenced in a study of STAT5B mutations in CD4+ large granular lymphocyte leukemia (dated by TCRdb to the early 2020s). Library preparation was by the immunoSEQ multiplex PCR assay. The table comes from immuneACCESS by way of TCRdb, which keeps in-frame sequences with V and J called. Part of the clones is missing from these tables; in studies checked, under half for an unresolved V gene and the rest for unknown reasons. Across this sample there are about 35,000 clones, with about 70% seen only once. Approximately 2.4% of the sample goes to the ten largest clones. Specimen: CD4+ T cells from blood buffy coats. The origin of the receptors is a human donor in good health.

V gene TRBV7-9 combines with J gene TRBJ2-5; D remains ambiguous. The CDR3 is 13 amino acids. Germline CDR1 and CDR2: SEHNR and FQNEAQ (reference sequence). The V gene lost 6 bases and the J gene lost 4 bases, with 12 bases spanning the gap. This chain's CDR3 is CASSPKGPETQYF. For the CDR3, the DNA is TGTGCCAGCAGTCCTAAGGGTCCAGAGACCCAGTACTTC.

The chain links TRBV9 to TRBJ2-5, with a weak D call TRBD1 (6 bases). This CDR3 has 14 residues. Germline V lookup: CDR1 SGDLS, CDR2 YYNGEE. The ends were cut back, 0 bases at V and 4 bases at J, with 10 bases in the middle. This CDR3 is CASSVGGPVETQYF. CDR3 nucleotides: TGTGCCAGCAGCGTAGGGGGGCCGGTAGAGACCCAGTACTTC. Together with reference TRBV9 and TRBJ2-5, the CDR3 gives the full variable domain: DSGVTQTPKHLITATGQRVTLRCSPRSGDLSVYWYQQSLDQGLQFLIQYYNGEERAKGNILERFSAQQFPDLHSELNLSSLELGDSALYFCASSVGGPVETQYFGPGTRLLVL.

The V call is TRBV9, the J call TRBJ1-2; D might be TRBD1 (5 bases). CDR1 SGDLS and CDR2 YYNGEE come from the germline V gene. The ends were cut back, 3 bases at V and 7 bases at J, with 13 bases in the middle. The CDR3 runs to 13 residues. The CDR3 spells CASSAQGLGGYTF. CDR3 coding DNA: TGTGCCAGCAGCGCCCAGGGTTTGGGTGGCTACACCTTC.

The chain is built from TRBV7-2 and TRBJ2-3; D remains ambiguous. Germline CDR1 SGHTA, CDR2 FQGNSA. V dropped 1 base and J dropped 4 bases, with 12 bases sitting between them. The CDR3 spans 15 residues. CDR3 sequence (DNA): TGTGCCAGCAGCTTAGTGGCCTCCGCCGCAGATACGCAGTATTTT. Protein: CASSLVASAADTQYF.

This clone has just one count. At one end the junction does not follow the germline gene, possibly because of a read error. The chain has TRBV6-5 and TRBJ1-2, with D hard to call. This CDR3 has 13 residues. Germline-derived CDR1 and CDR2 are MNHEY and SVGAGI. The CDR3 is CVSSSLGNGGYTF. DNA of the CDR3: TGTGTCAGCAGTTCCCTCGGGAACGGTGGCTACACCTTC.

This chain connects TRBV19 to TRBJ2-3, with D maybe TRBD1 (5 bases). The CDR3 is 14 residues long. V was cut by 4 bases and J by 4 bases, with 12 bases left in between. Germline V gene sequence: CDR1 LNHDA, CDR2 SQIVND (reference sequence). CDR3 amino acids: CASSNGQGADTQYF. DNA for the CDR3: TGTGCCAGTAGTAACGGACAAGGGGCAGATACGCAGTATTTT.

The chain joins TRBV7-8 to TRBJ2-3; 7 nucleotides match TRBD2. The CDR3 length is 14 residues. Germline V gene lookup returns CDR1 SGHVS and CDR2 FQNEAQ. V shed 5 bases and J 2 bases; nucleotides not matched to a gene: 4. The CDR3 DNA follows: TGTGCCAGCAGCCGGACTAGACTCACAGATACGCAGTATTTT. It specifies CASSRTRLTDTQYF.

The J gene is TRBJ1-1, the V gene TRBV5-1, with 8 positions matching TRBD1. The V gene's germline CDR1 is SGHRS and CDR2 YFSETQ. The junction had 7 bases not matched to a gene; V was cut back by 4 bases and J by 5 bases. The CDR3 totals 14 residues. The CDR3 DNA reads as TGCGCCAGCAGCGAAACGGACAGGGATACTGAAGCTTTCTTT. This sequence encodes CASSETDRDTEAFF.

The chain joins TRBV27 to TRBJ1-2; the D gene is possibly TRBD1 (5 bases). Germline lookup yields CDR1 MNHEY and CDR2 SMNVEV (reference sequence). Trimming stripped 5 bases from V and 5 bases from J, with 15 bases between. The CDR3 has 14 amino acids. The CDR3, as DNA: TGTGCCAGCAGTCCGGCGGGACCCCTATATGGCTACACCTTC. It encodes CASSPAGPLYGYTF.

The chain is built from TRBV28 and TRBJ1-3; possibly TRBD1 for D (5 bases). V was cut by 6 bases and J by 4 bases, with 19 bases left in between. Germline V lookup: CDR1 MDHEN, CDR2 SYDVKM. CDR3 length equals 16 residues. The CDR3 bases are TGTGCCAGCAGCACGGCCTTGGGGCGAAGCGGAAACACCATATATTTT. This encodes CASSTALGRSGNTIYF.

The J gene is TRBJ1-5, the V gene TRBV6-1; TRBD1 might be the D (5 bases). The CDR3 consists of 13 residues. V lost 8 bases and J 8 bases, leaving 16 bases between the germline ends. Looked up from germline, CDR1 is MNHNS and CDR2 is SASEGT. In DNA, the CDR3 is TGTGCCAGCGGTGGAGGGGACGGAGAGCCCCAGCATTTT. It is translated as CASGGGDGEPQHF.

The chain has TRBV4-1 and TRBJ2-1; D perhaps matches TRBD1 (5 bases). This CDR3 has 15 residues. From germline, CDR1 is MGHRA and CDR2 YSYEKL. The ends were cut back, 4 bases at V and 8 bases at J, with 18 bases in the middle. CDR3 sequence (DNA): TGCGCCAGCAGCCCCCCCGGGCAGTGGGGCGATGAGCAGTTCTTC. Amino acid sequence: CASSPPGQWGDEQFF.

This clone has only one observation. The J gene is TRBJ1-1, the V gene TRBV11-3; TRBD1 is a possible D gene (6 bases). This CDR3 is 18 amino acids long. Germline V gene lookup returns CDR1 SGHNT and CDR2 YENEEA. Trimming took 5 bases from V and 2 from J, leaving 24 bases between them. The CDR3 here is CASSLQGFGGRVNTEAFF. For the CDR3, the DNA is TGTGCCAGCAGCCTACAGGGTTTCGGTGGCAGGGTCAACACTGAAGCTTTCTTT.

This clone was counted a few times. V is TRBV14 and J is TRBJ1-1; maybe TRBD1 (6 bases). The CDR3 spans 16 residues. The V gene's germline CDR1 is SGHDN and CDR2 FVKESK. V lost 4 bases and J lost 0, with 15 bases in between. Here the CDR3 reads CASSPHGGTMNTEAFF. CDR3 nucleotide sequence: TGTGCCAGCAGCCCCCATGGGGGCACAATGAACACTGAAGCTTTCTTT.

The gene calls are TRBV5-4 and TRBJ2-7; 7 nucleotides align to TRBD2. The trim removed 3 bases at V and 0 bases at J, leaving 6 bases unmatched. CDR1 and CDR2 from the germline V gene are SGHNT and YYREEE (reference sequence). CDR3 length: 15 amino acids. This CDR3 reads CASSWRGGGSYEQYF. CDR3 DNA sequence: TGTGCCAGCAGCTGGCGGGGCGGGGGCTCCTACGAGCAGTACTTC.

The V and J genes are TRBV27 and TRBJ1-5, with 9 bases aligning to TRBD1. Germline V gene data show CDR1 as MNHEY and CDR2 as SMNVEV (reference sequence). Trimming cost V 3 bases and J 0 bases; bases outside gene matches: 3. CDR3 size: 16 residues. The CDR3 loop is CASSLRTGDSNQPQHF. CDR3 nucleotides: TGTGCCAGCAGTTTGCGGACAGGGGATAGCAATCAGCCCCAGCATTTT.

The V gene is TRBV2, the J gene TRBJ1-4; D is possibly TRBD1 (6 bases). Germline CDR1 SNHLY, CDR2 FYNNEI. The CDR3 extends over 14 amino acids. V shed 3 bases and J shed 7 bases, with 12 bases lying between them. Here the CDR3 reads CASSEWGAGEKLFF. The CDR3 nucleotides read TGTGCCAGCAGTGAGTGGGGGGCAGGTGAAAAACTGTTTTTT.

The chain couples TRBV5-1 to TRBJ1-2; 7 bases match TRBD1. Germline CDR1 is SGHRS and CDR2 is YFSETQ. CDR3 length equals 13 residues. V shed 4 bases and J 2 bases; nucleotides not matched to a gene: 2. CDR3 amino acids: CASSRGQNYGYTF. The CDR3 nucleotides are TGCGCCAGCAGCAGGGGACAGAACTATGGCTACACCTTC.

In this sample, this clone turned up a few times. This sequence joins TRBV2 and TRBJ1-1; a possible D gene is TRBD1 (5 bases). V gave up 6 bases and J gave up 1 base, with 9 bases separating them. This CDR3 spans 13 amino acids. Germline-derived CDR1 and CDR2 are SNHLY and FYNNEI. CDR3 bases: TGTGCCAGCAGGCCGGGGACGAACACTGAAGCTTTCTTT. Encoded protein: CASRPGTNTEAFF. Full variable domain (remainder filled in from reference TRBV2 and TRBJ1-1): EPEVTQTPSHQVTQMGQEVILRCVPISNHLYFYWYRQILGQKVEFLVSFYNNEISEKSEIFDDQFSVERPDGSNFTLKIRSTKLEDSAMYFCASRPGTNTEAFFGQGTRLTVV.

The chain combines TRBV7-7 with TRBJ2-1, with 11 bases identical to TRBD2. The CDR3 runs 17 residues. J was trimmed by 6 bases and V by 2 bases; bases with no gene match: 9. Germline V lookup: CDR1 SSHAT, CDR2 FNYEAQ (reference sequence). The chain's CDR3 is CASSLRLAGGVGNEQFF. For the CDR3, the DNA is TGTGCCAGCAGCTTAAGGCTAGCGGGAGGAGTCGGCAATGAGCAGTTCTTC. The full variable domain, its missing parts supplied by reference TRBV7-7 and TRBJ2-1, is GAGVSQSPRYKVTKRGQDVTLRCDPISSHATLYWYQQALGQGPEFLTYFNYEAQPDKSGLPSDRFSAERPEGSISTLTIQRTEQRDSAMYRCASSLRLAGGVGNEQFFGPGTRLTVL.

V gene TRBV10-1 combines with J gene TRBJ2-7, with D maybe TRBD2 (5 bases). The V end was cut by 0 bases, the J end by 6 bases, with 15 bases between. Germline lookup yields CDR1 WNHNN and CDR2 SYGVQD (reference sequence). The CDR3 contains 15 residues. DNA for the CDR3: TGCGCCAGCAGTGAGTCGGCGGGTAGAGGCGGCGAGCAGTACTTC. Its translation: CASSESAGRGGEQYF.

The chain combines TRBV5-4 with TRBJ2-4; 7 bases fit TRBD1. The J segment lost 1 base and the V segment lost 4 bases, leaving 11 bases of the junction unmatched. The germline V gene has CDR1 SGHNT and CDR2 YYREEE (reference sequence). The CDR3 covers 17 residues. As DNA, the CDR3 is TGTGCCAGCAGCGGCCGAGGGGGCAGAGAGGCCAAAAACATTCAGTACTTC. Amino acid sequence: CASSGRGGREAKNIQYF. The full variable domain, rest sourced from reference TRBV5-4 and TRBJ2-4, is ETGVTQSPTHLIKTRGQQVTLRCSSQSGHNTVSWYQQALGQGPQFIFQYYREEENGRGNFPPRFSGLQFPNYSSELNVNALELDDSALYLCASSGRGGREAKNIQYFGAGTRLSVL.

The chain links TRBV29-1 to TRBJ1-1; 7 nucleotides align to TRBD1. CDR1 and CDR2 (germline): SQVTM, ANQGSEA. V trimming: 1 base; J trimming: 1 base; junction bases outside the gene matches: 3. The CDR3 runs 14 residues. CDR3 residues: CSVEAQGRNTEAFF. CDR3 nucleotides: TGCAGCGTTGAAGCACAGGGGAGGAACACTGAAGCTTTCTTT.

V usage is TRBV19 and J usage is TRBJ1-5; D remains unclear. Germline lookup yields CDR1 LNHDA and CDR2 SQIVND (reference sequence). Between the trimmed V and J ends, which lost 6 bases and 6 bases, there was a span of 21 bases. The CDR3 totals 16 residues. This CDR3 reads CASSPVKLLSSQPQHF. The CDR3 coding sequence is TGTGCCAGTAGCCCTGTGAAGCTATTATCGTCTCAGCCCCAGCATTTT. The variable domain in full, completed from reference TRBV19 and TRBJ1-5, reads DGGITQSPKYLFRKEGQNVTLSCEQNLNHDAMYWYRQDPGQGLRLIYYSQIVNDFQKGDIAEGYSVSREKKESFPLTVTSAQKNPTAFYLCASSPVKLLSSQPQHFGDGTRLSIL.

This clone was recorded only once. V and J are TRBV30 and TRBJ2-7, with a tentative D call TRBD2 (6 bases). Germline V lookup: CDR1 GTSNPN, CDR2 SVGIG (reference sequence). V was shortened by 4 bases and J by 4 bases, with 17 bases between the two germline ends. The CDR3 contains 14 residues. In DNA form, the CDR3 reads TGTGCCTGGAACCGCGGAGGGATGGGGTACGAGCAGTACTTC. This sequence encodes CAWNRGGMGYEQYF.

The chain joins TRBV19 to TRBJ1-1; D is unresolved. CDR3 length: 11 amino acids. V lost 4 bases and J lost 1, with 1 base in between. The V gene's germline CDR1 is LNHDA and CDR2 SQIVND (reference sequence). The CDR3 DNA follows: TGTGCCAGTAGTAGGAACACTGAAGCTTTCTTT. It is translated as CASSRNTEAFF.

This chain links TRBV29-1 with TRBJ2-7, with D possibly matching TRBD1 (6 bases). Germline loops: CDR1 SQVTM, CDR2 ANQGSEA. The length of the CDR3 is 13 residues. V was cut by 7 bases and J by 6 bases, with 19 bases left in between. The CDR3 bases are TGCAGCGCCGGACAGACCCCTCTCGTCGAGCAGTACTTC. Translated, it gives CSAGQTPLVEQYF.